This TCR beta chain was recorded in a study of blood T cell repertoires in COVID-19. For the study at large: Sites in the United States, Italy and Spain provided acute and convalescent COVID-19 samples. T cells, B-cell-depleted T cells, or PBMCs supplied cDNA or gDNA.

CDR1 is LNHDA, CDR2 SQIVND, per germline (reference sequence). This CDR3 is built from 16 residues. Losses at the gene ends were 5 bases for V and 6 bases for J; bases not matched to a gene: 10. Per the original data handling: Amplifying reference gene primers gave estimates of nucleated cell counts. TCRdb's copy holds only in-frame clones and misses some; the assay was immunoSEQ multiplex PCR. V, J and clone size reflect that table, while D and trimming were determined from the DNA. The sample lists 75,000 to 90,000 clones, 80% to 90% occurring once. The sample taken for sequencing was peripheral blood. The V gene is TRBV19, the J gene TRBJ2-7; 13 bases map to TRBD2. This TCR was recovered from a man aged 80 or over with acute or convalescent COVID-19. CDR3 sequence: CASSAWTSGSAGEQYF. CDR3 nucleotides: TGTGCCAGTAGTGCCTGGACTAGCGGGAGTGCCGGCGAGCAGTACTTC.